This entry lists 27 T cell receptor beta chains sequenced from one sample in a study of blood T cell repertoires in COVID-19. Data came from immunoSEQ multiplex PCR; TCRdb stores just in-frame clones and leaves some out. The table has approximately 500,000 clones, nearly 90% seen once; the top ten hold about 1%. The sequencing input was peripheral blood. These receptors originate from a man aged 18 to 29 with COVID-19, enrolled during active disease.

V is TRBV5-4 and J is TRBJ2-1; 11 bases align to TRBD2. This CDR3 is built from 16 residues. Germline V lookup: CDR1 SGHNT, CDR2 YYREEE (reference sequence). V shed 0 bases, J shed 5 bases, and the junction held 4 bases outside the gene matches. The CDR3 sequence: CASSLVAGGRNNEQFF. The DNA for the CDR3 is TGTGCCAGCAGCTTGGTAGCGGGAGGGCGGAACAATGAGCAGTTCTTC.

A single count supports this clone. The chain links TRBV10-2 to TRBJ2-2, with 9 bases identical to TRBD1. The CDR3 consists of 14 residues. The trim removed 4 bases at V and 6 bases at J, leaving 3 bases unmatched. The germline CDR1 and CDR2 sequences are WSHSY and SAAADI. DNA for the CDR3: TGCGCCAGCAGTGGGGGACAGGGCCCCGGGGAGCTGTTTTTT. It yields the protein CASSGGQGPGELFF.

V gene TRBV5-8 combines with J gene TRBJ2-3, with D possibly matching TRBD2 (5 bases). V was clipped by 4 bases and J by 2 bases, with 17 bases between them. The CDR3 extends over 16 amino acids. From germline, CDR1 is SGHTS and CDR2 YDEGEE. The CDR3 nucleotides are TGTGCCAGCAGCGGATTGGCGGCGGGCCCCACAGATACGCAGTATTTT. This translates into CASSGLAAGPTDTQYF.

The V and J genes are TRBV10-2 and TRBJ2-1; D might be TRBD2 (7 bases). The CDR3 consists of 15 residues. The ends were cut back, 6 bases at V and 1 base at J, with 13 bases in the middle. Germline CDR1 reads WSHSY; CDR2 reads SAAADI. CDR3 protein: CASSRGASSYNEQFF. The CDR3 DNA sequence: TGCGCCAGCAGCCGGGGGGCCTCGTCCTACAATGAGCAGTTCTTC.

The CDR3 sequence is CASSENGGGSFEQYF. Written as DNA, the CDR3 is TGTGCCAGCAGTGAAAATGGTGGAGGGAGCTTCGAGCAGTACTTC. This chain uses TRBV2 with TRBJ2-7, with D maybe TRBD2 (6 bases). Trimming pared 2 bases from V and 6 bases from J, leaving 17 bases between. The CDR3 covers 15 residues. In germline, CDR1 is SNHLY, CDR2 FYNNEI.

This chain's CDR3 is CASSLSGNNEQFF. The CDR3 DNA is TGTGCCAGCAGCCTTAGCGGAAACAATGAGCAGTTCTTC. V is TRBV5-6 and J is TRBJ2-1, with D perhaps TRBD2 (6 bases). The CDR3 has 13 residues. The V end was cut by 4 bases, the J end by 5 bases, with 10 bases between. CDR1 and CDR2 from the germline V gene are SGHDT and YYEEEE. Variable domain in full (rest from reference TRBV5-6 and TRBJ2-1): DAGVTQSPTHLIKTRGQQVTLRCSPKSGHDTVSWYQQALGQGPQFIFQYYEEEERQRGNFPDRFSGHQFPNYSSELNVNALLLGDSALYLCASSLSGNNEQFFGPGTRLTVL.

The gene calls are TRBV2 and TRBJ1-5; 7 nucleotides line up with TRBD1. The CDR3 is 14 amino acids. J was trimmed by 0 bases and V by 6 bases; bases with no gene match: 2. Germline V gives CDR1 SNHLY, CDR2 FYNNEI. The CDR3 nucleotides are TGTGCCAGCAGACAGGGGTATAGCAATCAGCCCCAGCATTTT. Protein: CASRQGYSNQPQHF. Using reference TRBV2 and TRBJ1-5 for the parts outside the CDR3, the full variable domain is EPEVTQTPSHQVTQMGQEVILRCVPISNHLYFYWYRQILGQKVEFLVSFYNNEISEKSEIFDDQFSVERPDGSNFTLKIRSTKLEDSAMYFCASRQGYSNQPQHFGDGTRLSIL.

The chain has TRBV2 and TRBJ2-3; 12 bases are shared with TRBD2. V lost 7 bases to trimming and J lost 5 bases; unmatched junction nucleotides: 1. The germline V gene has CDR1 SNHLY and CDR2 FYNNEI. This CDR3 has 13 residues. The CDR3 loop reads CASTGLAGDTQYF. As DNA, the CDR3 is TGTGCCAGCACGGGACTAGCGGGAGATACGCAGTATTTT.

The chain recombines TRBV2 with TRBJ2-2, with a weak D call TRBD2 (6 bases). With 7 bases removed from V and 4 bases from J, the gap between germline ends came to 13 bases. This CDR3 spans 14 amino acids. CDR1 is SNHLY, CDR2 FYNNEI, per germline. In nucleotides, the CDR3 is TGTGCCAGCACCGCAGGGACTTTCACCGGGGAGCTGTTTTTT. It codes for CASTAGTFTGELFF.

In its sample, this clone was seen once. This chain uses TRBV5-1 with TRBJ2-5; 7 bases match TRBD2. V was clipped by 0 bases and J by 2 bases; unmatched bases: 4. This CDR3 region has 15 residues. Germline V gives CDR1 SGHRS, CDR2 YFSETQ. The CDR3 sequence is CASSLVAGDQETQYF. CDR3 nucleotides: TGCGCCAGCAGCTTGGTCGCGGGGGATCAAGAGACCCAGTACTTC. Together with reference TRBV5-1 and TRBJ2-5, the CDR3 gives the full variable domain: KAGVTQTPRYLIKTRGQQVTLSCSPISGHRSVSWYQQTPGQGLQFLFEYFSETQRNKGNFPGRFSGRQFSNSRSEMNVSTLELGDSALYLCASSLVAGDQETQYFGPGTRLLVL.

This clone appeared once. The genes are TRBV7-9 and TRBJ2-5, with 9 bases matching TRBD2. V shed 1 base, J shed 7 bases, and the junction held 7 bases outside the gene matches. The V gene's germline CDR1 is SEHNR and CDR2 FQNEAQ (reference sequence). CDR3 length: 15 amino acids. The CDR3: CASSLGTSGWGTQYF. The CDR3 nucleotides read TGTGCCAGCAGCTTAGGAACTAGCGGGTGGGGGACCCAGTACTTC.

Here the CDR3 DNA reads TGTGCCAGCAGCTTAGTAGCGGGAGGGCCGAATGAGCAGTTCTTC. Protein product: CASSLVAGGPNEQFF. V and J are TRBV11-3 and TRBJ2-1, with 11 bases aligning to TRBD2. This CDR3 has 15 amino acids. Germline V CDR1 and CDR2: SGHNT, YENEEA. V lost 1 base to trimming and J lost 7 bases; unmatched junction nucleotides: 3.

This clone is a singleton in its sample. This sequence joins TRBV6-5 and TRBJ2-2, with 9 bases fitting TRBD1. Germline V lookup: CDR1 MNHEY, CDR2 SVGAGI. The CDR3 totals 14 residues. Germline trimming cut 6 bases from V and 7 bases from J; bases unmatched to any gene: 6. DNA of the CDR3: TGTGCCAGCAGGCTCGGGACAGGGCACGGGGAGCTGTTTTTT. This translates into CASRLGTGHGELFF.

V usage is TRBV6-5 and J usage is TRBJ2-1; 9 nucleotides line up with TRBD1. This CDR3 region has 15 residues. Germline CDR1 and CDR2: MNHEY and SVGAGI. Trimming removed 2 bases from V and 6 bases from J; junction bases left unmatched: 5. CDR3: CASSYMAGQGNEQFF. The CDR3 nucleotides are TGTGCCAGCAGTTACATGGCGGGACAGGGCAATGAGCAGTTCTTC.

The chain recombines TRBV5-6 with TRBJ1-1; the D gene is possibly TRBD1 (6 bases). Germline V gene lookup returns CDR1 SGHDT and CDR2 YYEEEE. The CDR3 is 15 residues long. V was pared by 0 bases and J by 2 bases, with 11 bases between. CDR3 region: CASSLDREYNTEAFF. The DNA for the CDR3 is TGTGCCAGCAGCTTGGACAGGGAATACAACACTGAAGCTTTCTTT. Full variable domain (remainder filled in from reference TRBV5-6 and TRBJ1-1): DAGVTQSPTHLIKTRGQQVTLRCSPKSGHDTVSWYQQALGQGPQFIFQYYEEEERQRGNFPDRFSGHQFPNYSSELNVNALLLGDSALYLCASSLDREYNTEAFFGQGTRLTVV.

V and J are TRBV19 and TRBJ1-2, with D unresolved. In germline, CDR1 is LNHDA, CDR2 SQIVND (reference sequence). The CDR3 extends over 12 amino acids. Between the trimmed V and J ends, which lost 7 bases and 4 bases, there was a span of 10 bases. The DNA for the CDR3 is TGTGCCAGTAAGGAGGGAAGCTATGGCTACACCTTC. This encodes CASKEGSYGYTF.

The chain carries TRBV7-3 and TRBJ1-2; no firm D call. CDR1 SGHTA and CDR2 FQGTGA come from the germline V gene. The CDR3 is 14 residues long. V was pared by 2 bases and J by 8 bases, with 15 bases between. CDR3: CASSLSRATGGYTF. The CDR3 nucleotides read TGTGCCAGCAGCTTATCCCGGGCAACGGGGGGCTACACCTTC.

The CDR3 reads CASSTRDSPPYEQYF. CDR3 sequence (DNA): TGTGCCAGCAGCACTCGGGACAGCCCTCCCTACGAGCAGTACTTC. The rearrangement joins TRBV21-1 to TRBJ2-7; the D call of TRBD1 is as the table states it, not checked on the DNA. TRBV21-1 is termed a pseudogene. This CDR3 is built from 15 residues.

This chain links TRBV5-1 with TRBJ1-1; D possibly corresponds to TRBD1 (5 bases). This CDR3 comprises 14 residues. The ends were cut back, 2 bases at V and 1 base at J, with 9 bases in the middle. Germline loops: CDR1 SGHRS, CDR2 YFSETQ. The CDR3 coding sequence is TGCGCCAGCAGCTTAAGGGGTCAGAACACTGAAGCTTTCTTT. It specifies CASSLRGQNTEAFF.

The chain joins TRBV7-6 to TRBJ2-3, with 11 bases lining up with TRBD2. Germline CDR1 and CDR2: SGHVS and FNYEAQ. The CDR3 runs to 16 residues. The ends lost 3 bases at V and 6 bases at J; junction bases unmatched: 8. CDR3 bases: TGTGCCAGCAGCTTCACTATAGCGGGAGGGATGGATACGCAGTATTTT. This translates into CASSFTIAGGMDTQYF.

The chain couples TRBV23-1 to TRBJ2-7, with 7 bases identical to TRBD2. TRBV23-1 is an open reading frame whose function is uncertain. The CDR3 length is 15 residues. Losses at the gene ends were 4 bases for V and 3 bases for J; bases not matched to a gene: 9. This CDR3 is CASSRHGGSCYEQYF. CDR3 nucleotide sequence: TGCGCCAGCAGTCGACACGGGGGGAGCTGCTACGAGCAGTACTTC.

This clone was seen once. The rearrangement links TRBV30 to TRBJ1-5; TRBD1 is a possible D gene (6 bases). The CDR3 spans 14 residues. The ends were cut back, 8 bases at V and 8 bases at J, with 22 bases in the middle. Per germline, CDR1 GTSNPN and CDR2 SVGIG (reference sequence). CDR3 residues: CAPRPGGRTEPQHF. In nucleotides, the CDR3 is TGTGCCCCAAGACCCGGGGGGCGAACGGAGCCCCAGCATTTT.

The chain recombines TRBV3-1 (or the pseudogene TRBV3-2) with TRBJ2-3, with a possible D match to TRBD2 (5 bases). This CDR3 has 13 amino acids. The germline CDR1 and CDR2 sequences are LGHDT and YNNKEL (reference sequence). V lost 5 bases to trimming and J lost 4 bases, with 10 bases between them. The CDR3 nucleotides read TGTGCCAGCAGCTTCGACTACGCAGATACGCAGTATTTT. It translates to CASSFDYADTQYF.

This clone was found many times. This chain uses TRBV6-5 with TRBJ1-6, with a weak D call TRBD1 (5 bases). Germline lookup yields CDR1 MNHEY and CDR2 SVGAGI. Trimming removed 2 bases from V and 9 bases from J, with 11 bases in between. The CDR3 sequence is 14 residues long. This chain's CDR3 is CASSYQGGSSPLHF. DNA for the CDR3: TGTGCCAGCAGTTACCAGGGTGGTAGTTCACCCCTCCACTTT.

This clone occurred once. The chain links TRBV2 to TRBJ1-1; tentative D call: TRBD1 (6 bases). This CDR3 region has 15 residues. Trimming stripped 8 bases from V and 0 bases from J, with 16 bases between. Germline V CDR1 and CDR2: SNHLY, FYNNEI. The CDR3 DNA reads TGTGCCAGCGGGAGAGAGGGACACATGAACACTGAAGCTTTCTTT. Amino acid sequence: CASGREGHMNTEAFF. The variable domain in full, completed from reference TRBV2 and TRBJ1-1, reads EPEVTQTPSHQVTQMGQEVILRCVPISNHLYFYWYRQILGQKVEFLVSFYNNEISEKSEIFDDQFSVERPDGSNFTLKIRSTKLEDSAMYFCASGREGHMNTEAFFGQGTRLTVV.

The V gene is TRBV7-2, the J gene TRBJ2-7; a possible D gene is TRBD1 (5 bases). V was trimmed by 4 bases and J by 5 bases, leaving 18 bases between them. CDR1 and CDR2 from the germline V gene are SGHTA and FQGNSA. CDR3 length: 15 residues. The DNA for the CDR3 is TGTGCCAGCAGCTCCCCCCCCAGGGCCGTGGACGAGCAGTACTTC. Its protein product is CASSSPPRAVDEQYF.

The V call is TRBV2, the J call TRBJ2-2; D remains unclear. The CDR3 covers 14 residues. Germline V gene data show CDR1 as SNHLY and CDR2 as FYNNEI. V was pared by 3 bases and J by 2 bases, with 7 bases between. CDR3 nucleotides: TGTGCCAGCAGTGACTATCTTAACACCGGGGAGCTGTTTTTT. It translates to CASSDYLNTGELFF.